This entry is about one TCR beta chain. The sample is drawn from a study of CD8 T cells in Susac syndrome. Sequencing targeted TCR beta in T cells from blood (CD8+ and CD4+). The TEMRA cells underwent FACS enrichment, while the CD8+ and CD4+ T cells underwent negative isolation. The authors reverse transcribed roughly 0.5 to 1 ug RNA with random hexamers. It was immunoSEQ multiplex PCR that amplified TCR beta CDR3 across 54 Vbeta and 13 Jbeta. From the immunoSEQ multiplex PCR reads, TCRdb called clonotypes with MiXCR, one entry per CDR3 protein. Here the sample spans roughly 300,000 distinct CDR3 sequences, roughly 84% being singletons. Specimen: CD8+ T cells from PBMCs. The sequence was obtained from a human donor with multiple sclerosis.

The CDR3: CASSPRGSPGNEQFF. The DNA of the CDR3 is TGTGCCAGCAGCCCTAGAGGGTCCCCCGGCAATGAGCAGTTCTTC. The chain recombines TRBV7-9 with TRBJ2-1; D perhaps matches TRBD2 (5 bases). Between the trimmed V and J ends, which lost 5 bases and 6 bases, there was a span of 17 bases. CDR1 is SEHNR and CDR2 is FQNEAQ in the germline V gene (reference sequence). The CDR3 spans 15 residues.